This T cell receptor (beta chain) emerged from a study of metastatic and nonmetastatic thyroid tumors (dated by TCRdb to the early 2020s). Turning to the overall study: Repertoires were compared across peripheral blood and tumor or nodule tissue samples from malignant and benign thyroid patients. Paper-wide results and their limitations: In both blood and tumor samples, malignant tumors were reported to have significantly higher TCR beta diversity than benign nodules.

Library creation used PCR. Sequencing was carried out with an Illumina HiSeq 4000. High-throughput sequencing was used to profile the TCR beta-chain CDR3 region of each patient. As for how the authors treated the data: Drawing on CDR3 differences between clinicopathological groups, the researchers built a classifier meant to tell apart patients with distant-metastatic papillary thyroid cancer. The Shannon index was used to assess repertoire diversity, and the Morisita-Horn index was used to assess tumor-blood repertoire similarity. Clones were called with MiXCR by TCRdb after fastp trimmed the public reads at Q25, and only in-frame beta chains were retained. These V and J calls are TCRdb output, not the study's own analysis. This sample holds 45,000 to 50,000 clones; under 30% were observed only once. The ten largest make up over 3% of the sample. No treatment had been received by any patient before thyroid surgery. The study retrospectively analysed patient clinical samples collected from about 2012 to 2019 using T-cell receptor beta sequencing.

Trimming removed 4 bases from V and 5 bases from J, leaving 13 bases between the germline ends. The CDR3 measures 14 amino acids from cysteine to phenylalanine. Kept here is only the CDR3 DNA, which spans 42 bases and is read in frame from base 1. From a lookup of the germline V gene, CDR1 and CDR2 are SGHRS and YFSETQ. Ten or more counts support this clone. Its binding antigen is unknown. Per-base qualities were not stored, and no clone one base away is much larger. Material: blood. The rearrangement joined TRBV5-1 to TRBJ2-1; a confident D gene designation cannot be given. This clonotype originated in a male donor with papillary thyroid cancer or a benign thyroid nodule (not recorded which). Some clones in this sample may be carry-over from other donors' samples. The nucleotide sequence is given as TGCGCCAGCAGCCGTCGTCAAGGGAACAATGAGCAGTTCTTC. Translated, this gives CASSRRQGNNEQFF.